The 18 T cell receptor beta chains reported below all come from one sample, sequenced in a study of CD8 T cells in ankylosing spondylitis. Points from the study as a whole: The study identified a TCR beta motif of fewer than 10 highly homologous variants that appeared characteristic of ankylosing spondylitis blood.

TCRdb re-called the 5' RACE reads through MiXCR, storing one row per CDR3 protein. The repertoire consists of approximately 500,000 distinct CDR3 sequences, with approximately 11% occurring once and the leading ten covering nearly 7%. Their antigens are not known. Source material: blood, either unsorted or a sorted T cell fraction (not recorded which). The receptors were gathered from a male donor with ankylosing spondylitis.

The CDR3 region has the DNA TGTGCCAGTAGTACGACAATACAGGGAGAAGAGCAGTACGTC. This sequence encodes CASSTTIQGEEQYV. The V gene is TRBV19, the J gene TRBJ2-7; maybe TRBD1 (6 bases). V was pared by 4 bases and J by 7 bases, with 17 bases between. The CDR3 consists of 14 residues. The germline V gene has CDR1 LNHDA and CDR2 SQIVND (reference sequence).

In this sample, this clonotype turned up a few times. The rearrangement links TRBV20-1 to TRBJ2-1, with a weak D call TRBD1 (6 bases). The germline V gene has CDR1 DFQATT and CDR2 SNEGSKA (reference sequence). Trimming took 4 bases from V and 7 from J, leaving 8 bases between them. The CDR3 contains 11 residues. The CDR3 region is CSANRVNEQFF. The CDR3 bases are TGCAGTGCTAACAGGGTTAATGAGCAGTTCTTC.

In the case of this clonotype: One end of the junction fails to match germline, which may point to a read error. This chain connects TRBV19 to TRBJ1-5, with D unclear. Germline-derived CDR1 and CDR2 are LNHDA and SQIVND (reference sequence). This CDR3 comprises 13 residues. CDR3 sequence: CASSIREYQPQHF. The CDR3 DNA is TGTGCCAGTAGTATTAGGGAATATCAACCCCAGCATTTT.

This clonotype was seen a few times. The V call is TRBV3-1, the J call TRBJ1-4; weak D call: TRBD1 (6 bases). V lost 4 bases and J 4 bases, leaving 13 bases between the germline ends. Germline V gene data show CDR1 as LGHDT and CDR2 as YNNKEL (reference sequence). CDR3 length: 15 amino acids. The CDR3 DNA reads TGTGCCAGCAGCCGGAGGGGGGCAGGTAATGAAAAACTGTTTTTT. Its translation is CASSRRGAGNEKLFF.

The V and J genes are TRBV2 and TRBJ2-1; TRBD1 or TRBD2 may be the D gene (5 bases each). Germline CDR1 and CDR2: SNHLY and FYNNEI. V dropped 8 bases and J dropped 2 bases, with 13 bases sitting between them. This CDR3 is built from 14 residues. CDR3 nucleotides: TGTGCCAGCGGGACGGCCCCGACCTACAATGAGCAGTTCTTC. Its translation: CASGTAPTYNEQFF.

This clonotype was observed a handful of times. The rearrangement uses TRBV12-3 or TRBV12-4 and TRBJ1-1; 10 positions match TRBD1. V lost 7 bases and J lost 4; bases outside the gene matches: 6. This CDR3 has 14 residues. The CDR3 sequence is CASNPWDRGTEAFF. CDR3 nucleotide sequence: TGTGCCAGCAACCCTTGGGACAGGGGCACTGAAGCTTTCTTT.

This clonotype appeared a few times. The DNA of the CDR3 is TGTGCCAGCAGCCAAGCAATGAGGACTAGCTCGGATGAGCAGTTCTTC. Translated, it gives CASSQAMRTSSDEQFF. This sequence joins TRBV3-1 and TRBJ2-1, with TRBD2 matching 8 bases. The V and J ends lost 1 base and 8 bases, in that order; junction bases with no gene match: 10. This CDR3 spans 16 amino acids. Germline CDR1 and CDR2: LGHDT and YNNKEL (reference sequence).

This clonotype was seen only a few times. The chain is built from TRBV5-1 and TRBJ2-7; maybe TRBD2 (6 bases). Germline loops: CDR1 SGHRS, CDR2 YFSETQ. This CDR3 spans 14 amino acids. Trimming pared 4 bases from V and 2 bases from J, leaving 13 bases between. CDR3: CASSPLTSTYEQYF. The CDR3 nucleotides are TGCGCCAGCAGCCCACTGACTAGTACCTACGAGCAGTACTTC.

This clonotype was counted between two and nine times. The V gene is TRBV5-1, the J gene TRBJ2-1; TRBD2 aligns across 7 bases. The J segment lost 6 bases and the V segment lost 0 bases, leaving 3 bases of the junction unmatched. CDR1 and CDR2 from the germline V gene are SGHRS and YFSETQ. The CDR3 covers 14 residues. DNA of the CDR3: TGCGCCAGCAGCTTGGCCGCGGGAGTCAATGAGCAGTTCTTC. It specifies CASSLAAGVNEQFF.

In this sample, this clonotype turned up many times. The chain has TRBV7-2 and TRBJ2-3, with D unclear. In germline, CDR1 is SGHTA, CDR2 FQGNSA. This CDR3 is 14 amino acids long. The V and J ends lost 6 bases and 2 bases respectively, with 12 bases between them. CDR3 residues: CASRDRAYTDTQYF. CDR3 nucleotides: TGTGCCAGCAGAGACCGGGCGTACACAGATACGCAGTATTTT.

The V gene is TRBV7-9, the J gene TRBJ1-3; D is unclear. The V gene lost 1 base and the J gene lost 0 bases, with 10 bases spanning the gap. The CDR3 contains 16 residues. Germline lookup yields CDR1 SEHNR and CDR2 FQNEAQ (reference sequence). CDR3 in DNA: TGTGCCAGCAGCTTAGTCGTGACATACTCTGGAAACACCATATATTTT. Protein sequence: CASSLVVTYSGNTIYF.

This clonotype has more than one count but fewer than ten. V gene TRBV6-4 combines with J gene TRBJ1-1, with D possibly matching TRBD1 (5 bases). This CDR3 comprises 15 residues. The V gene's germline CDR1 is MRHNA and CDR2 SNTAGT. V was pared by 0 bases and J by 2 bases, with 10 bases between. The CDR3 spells CASSDSGQQNTEAFF. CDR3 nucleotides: TGTGCCAGCAGTGACTCGGGGCAGCAAAACACTGAAGCTTTCTTT.

CDR3 nucleotides: TGTGCCAGCAGCCACGAACCTAGCGGGATAAATGAGCAGTTCTTC. Protein product: CASSHEPSGINEQFF. The rearrangement links TRBV3-1 to TRBJ2-1; 9 positions agree with TRBD2. The CDR3 covers 15 residues. The V gene's germline CDR1 is LGHDT and CDR2 YNNKEL (reference sequence). V shed 3 bases and J 7 bases; nucleotides not matched to a gene: 7.

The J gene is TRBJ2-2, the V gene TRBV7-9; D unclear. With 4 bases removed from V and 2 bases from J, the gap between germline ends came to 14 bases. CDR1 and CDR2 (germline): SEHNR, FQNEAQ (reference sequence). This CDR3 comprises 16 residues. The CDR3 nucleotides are TGTGCCAGCAGCTCGAAGGCGGCCAGCAACACCGGGGAGCTGTTTTTT. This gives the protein CASSSKAASNTGELFF.

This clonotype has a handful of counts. The CDR3 sequence is CSATNSDRGGNQPQHF. The DNA of the CDR3 is TGCAGTGCGACAAACTCCGACAGAGGGGGCAATCAGCCCCAGCATTTT. The V gene is TRBV20-1, the J gene TRBJ1-5, with TRBD1 as a possible D gene (5 bases). CDR1 is DFQATT and CDR2 is SNEGSKA in the germline V gene (reference sequence). V lost 6 bases and J 2 bases, leaving 20 bases between the germline ends. This CDR3 has 16 amino acids.

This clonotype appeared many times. CDR3 bases: TGTGCCAGCAGCTTGGTATTGAACACTGAAGCTTTCTTT. This translates into CASSLVLNTEAFF. The rearrangement joins TRBV5-5 to TRBJ1-1; unclear D gene. The CDR3 spans 13 residues. Germline V lookup: CDR1 SGHKS, CDR2 YYEKEE (reference sequence). Trimming took off 0 bases at V and 0 bases at J, with 3 bases between the two ends.

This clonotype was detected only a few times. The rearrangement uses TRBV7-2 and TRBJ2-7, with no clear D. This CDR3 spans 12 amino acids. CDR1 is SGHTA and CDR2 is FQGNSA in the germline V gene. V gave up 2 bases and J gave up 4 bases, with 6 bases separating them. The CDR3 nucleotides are TGTGCCAGCAGCTTAACGAATTACGAGCAGTACGTC. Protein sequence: CASSLTNYEQYV.

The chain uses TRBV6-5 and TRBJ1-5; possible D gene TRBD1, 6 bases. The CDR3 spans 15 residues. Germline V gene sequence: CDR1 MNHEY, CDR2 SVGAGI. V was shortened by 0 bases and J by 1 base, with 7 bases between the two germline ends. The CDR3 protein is CASSYSGASNQPQHF. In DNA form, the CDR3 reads TGTGCCAGCAGTTACTCGGGGGCGAGCAATCAGCCCCAGCATTTT.